This T cell receptor beta chain was observed in a study of blood T cell repertoires in COVID-19 (dated by TCRdb to about 2020). Regarding the study in general: Samples covering the acute and convalescent phases of COVID-19 were provided by collaborators in the United States, Italy and Spain. Subjects who had been exposed to COVID-19, were actively infected with it, or had recovered from it provided the deeply sampled blood TCRbeta repertoires that made up the dataset. Where available, HLA class I and class II types were obtained from metadata supplied by the sample provider rather than from assay-based typing. Nearly every sample came with metadata listing a de-identified subject ID, COVID-19 status, age in years and sex. The prospective study material was composed of cDNA or gDNA derived from T cells, B-cell-depleted T cells, or PBMCs. The samples were drawn from the first 160 participants of the ongoing ImmuneRACE study and from 950 to 1,500 subjects provided by 6 global collaborators. The repertoires were released in a freely available public database meant as a resource for research on the immune response to SARS-CoV-2.

Each collaborating institution followed its own protocols to collect whole blood in K2EDTA tubes. For TCRbeta analysis, collaborators shipped samples in one of three forms: frozen whole blood, isolated PBMCs, or DNA extracted from either of those sample types. The germline V gene supplies CDR1 SGHRS and CDR2 YFSETQ. V lost 6 bases and J lost 5 bases, and the count of bases not matched to a germline gene is 7. The CDR3 holds 14 amino acids from the cysteine to the phenylalanine. Only the CDR3 DNA is retained, 42 bases long and in frame from the first base. General conclusions and limits of the study: The amount of clinical and demographic metadata varied by source and participant and was provided uncurated.

This clone was counted at least ten times. The target of this receptor is not known. The sample holds no much larger clone one base away, and base qualities are not on file. TCRbeta CDR3 regions were amplified from genomic DNA by means of the immunoSEQ Assay, a bias-controlled multiplex PCR. The study's processing was this. Within the assay, amplification of reference gene primers was used to estimate how many nucleated cells each sample contained. To quantify the absolute abundance of each unique TCRbeta CDR3 rearrangement, sequence reads were collapsed and filtered. For each sample, productive Simpson clonality was calculated as the square root of Simpson's diversity index over productive rearrangements. TCRdb re-hosts the immuneACCESS table, in-frame sequences only. Its copies lack some clones; in the studies checked, an unresolved V gene accounts for under half of them, and the cause for the rest is not known. D and trimming come from the DNA, and the V and J calls and clone size come from that table. The sample contains about 110,000 clones, approximately 86% of them found a single time. The top ten constitute around 4.6% of the sample.

The sequence links TRBV5-1 to TRBJ1-2; 10 nucleotides in the junction match TRBD1. This clonotype originated in a man between 35 and 55 years old with acute or convalescent COVID-19. The sample comprised peripheral blood. The sequenced DNA: TGCGCCAGCAAGGAAGGGACAGGGGTATATGGCTACACCTTC. This is translated as CASKEGTGVYGYTF.